This is a list of T cell receptor beta chains from one sample in a study of cytomegalovirus exposure and HLA in healthy donors. Clones were sequenced by immunoSEQ multiplex PCR, and TCRdb holds only the in-frame ones, with some missing. The sample carries under 130,000 clones, roughly 13% recorded once. Sequencing was carried out using PBMCs. These receptors came from a man aged 40-55 years in good health and CMV-seropositive. Each CDR3 is given with its conserved first and last residue. The D gene is left open where the match is weak. Size tells how often a clone was seen (once, few, many) or the class of an expanded clone, and some rows leave it out.

j_call: TRBJ2-1
v_call: TRBV5-1
cdr3_length: 15
clone_size: -
d_call: TRBD2
cdr3_aa: CASSLTSGTYNEQFF
cdr3_nt: TGCGCCAGCAGCTTAACTAGCGGTACCTACAATGAGCAGTTCTTC

j_call: TRBJ1-2
v_call: TRBV7-9
cdr3_length: 12
clone_size: -
d_call: -
cdr3_aa: CASSLGGWGYTF
cdr3_nt: TGTGCCAGCAGCTTAGGGGGCTGGGGCTACACCTTC

j_call: TRBJ2-2
v_call: TRBV29-1
cdr3_length: 14
clone_size: -
d_call: TRBD2
cdr3_aa: CSVSRAGAAGELFF
cdr3_nt: TGCAGCGTGTCTAGGGCGGGAGCGGCCGGGGAGCTGTTTTTT

j_call: TRBJ2-1
v_call: TRBV5-8
cdr3_length: 13
clone_size: -
d_call: TRBD2
cdr3_aa: CASRYLADNEQFF
cdr3_nt: TGTGCCAGCAGGTATCTAGCGGACAATGAGCAGTTCTTC

j_call: TRBJ2-1
v_call: TRBV27
cdr3_length: 16
clone_size: -
d_call: -
cdr3_aa: CASSLSLYSSYNEQFF
cdr3_nt: TGTGCCAGCAGTTTATCTTTATACAGCTCCTACAATGAGCAGTTCTTC

j_call: TRBJ1-5
v_call: TRBV27
cdr3_length: 15
clone_size: few
d_call: TRBD1
cdr3_aa: CASSFRTGSGQPQHF
cdr3_nt: TGTGCCAGCAGTTTCCGGACAGGGTCCGGTCAGCCCCAGCATTTT

j_call: TRBJ1-2
v_call: TRBV28
cdr3_length: 14
clone_size: -
d_call: TRBD1
cdr3_aa: CASSLDRGVVGYTF
cdr3_nt: TGTGCCAGCAGCCTGGACAGGGGCGTGGTCGGCTACACCTTC

j_call: TRBJ2-7
v_call: TRBV2
cdr3_length: 15
clone_size: -
d_call: -
cdr3_aa: CASRRTPRVAEGQYF
cdr3_nt: TGTGCCAGCAGACGCACCCCACGGGTTGCCGAAGGGCAGTACTTC

j_call: TRBJ2-7
v_call: TRBV28
cdr3_length: 15
clone_size: few
d_call: TRBD2
cdr3_aa: CATYRGLAGYYEQYF
cdr3_nt: TGTGCCACCTACCGGGGACTAGCGGGGTACTACGAGCAGTACTTC

j_call: TRBJ2-7
v_call: TRBV19
cdr3_length: 12
clone_size: -
d_call: -
cdr3_aa: CASSMEGTEQYF
cdr3_nt: TGTGCCAGTAGTATGGAGGGGACCGAGCAGTACTTC

j_call: TRBJ1-5
v_call: TRBV19
cdr3_length: 18
clone_size: few
d_call: TRBD1
cdr3_aa: CASSGGVIRTGVVQPQHF
cdr3_nt: TGTGCCAGTAGTGGAGGCGTTATCAGGACAGGGGTTGTTCAGCCCCAGCATTTT

j_call: TRBJ1-1
v_call: TRBV28
cdr3_length: 12
clone_size: -
d_call: TRBD1
cdr3_aa: CASSLGQFEAFF
cdr3_nt: TGTGCCAGCAGTTTGGGACAGTTTGAAGCTTTCTTT

j_call: TRBJ1-2
v_call: TRBV10-3
cdr3_length: 15
clone_size: -
d_call: TRBD1
cdr3_aa: CAIRAPGQGDYGYTF
cdr3_nt: TGTGCCATCAGGGCCCCCGGACAGGGGGACTATGGCTACACCTTC

j_call: TRBJ1-1
v_call: TRBV5-4
cdr3_length: 13
clone_size: -
d_call: -
cdr3_aa: CASRVAGKTEAFF
cdr3_nt: TGTGCCAGCAGAGTAGCAGGGAAAACTGAAGCTTTCTTT

j_call: TRBJ1-1
v_call: TRBV29-1
cdr3_length: 12
clone_size: -
d_call: -
cdr3_aa: CSVDRGDTEAFF
cdr3_nt: TGCAGCGTTGACAGGGGAGACACTGAAGCTTTCTTT

j_call: TRBJ2-5
v_call: TRBV14
cdr3_length: 15
clone_size: -
d_call: TRBD2
cdr3_aa: CASSPGLAGVETQYF
cdr3_nt: TGTGCCAGCAGCCCGGGACTAGCGGGAGTAGAGACCCAGTACTTC

j_call: TRBJ1-3
v_call: TRBV5-1
cdr3_length: 14
clone_size: few
d_call: -
cdr3_aa: CASSLGDRRNTIYF
cdr3_nt: TGCGCCAGCAGCTTGGGAGACAGAAGAAACACCATATATTTT

j_call: TRBJ1-1
v_call: TRBV11-1
cdr3_length: 16
clone_size: few
d_call: -
cdr3_aa: CASSLARAGWNTEAFF
cdr3_nt: TGTGCCAGCAGCTTAGCCAGGGCAGGATGGAACACTGAAGCTTTCTTT

j_call: TRBJ1-5
v_call: TRBV6-4
cdr3_length: 14
clone_size: many
d_call: TRBD1
cdr3_aa: CASSRTGVGQPQHF
cdr3_nt: TGTGCCAGCAGTCGGACAGGGGTCGGTCAGCCCCAGCATTTT

j_call: TRBJ2-1
v_call: TRBV12-5
cdr3_length: 13
clone_size: few
d_call: -
cdr3_aa: CASGLGQPNEQFF
cdr3_nt: TGTGCTAGTGGTTTGGGACAACCCAATGAGCAGTTCTTC

j_call: TRBJ2-1
v_call: TRBV19
cdr3_length: 12
clone_size: -
d_call: -
cdr3_aa: CASSMSLNEQFF
cdr3_nt: TGTGCCAGTAGTATGTCCCTAAATGAGCAGTTCTTC

j_call: TRBJ1-5
v_call: TRBV19
cdr3_length: 13
clone_size: -
d_call: -
cdr3_aa: CASSIATGQPQHF
cdr3_nt: TGTGCCAGTAGTATAGCAACAGGTCAGCCCCAGCATTTT

j_call: TRBJ1-4
v_call: TRBV7-2
cdr3_length: 14
clone_size: -
d_call: -
cdr3_aa: CASSLGQINEKLFF
cdr3_nt: TGTGCCAGCAGCTTAGGACAGATAAATGAAAAACTGTTTTTT

j_call: TRBJ1-1
v_call: TRBV15
cdr3_length: 16
clone_size: -
d_call: TRBD1
cdr3_aa: CATSARRGQRNTEAFF
cdr3_nt: TGTGCCACCAGCGCCCGGAGGGGACAGAGGAACACTGAAGCTTTCTTT

j_call: TRBJ2-1
v_call: TRBV25-1
cdr3_length: 15
clone_size: -
d_call: TRBD2
cdr3_aa: CASSALAGPYNEQFF
cdr3_nt: TGTGCCAGCAGTGCCCTAGCGGGACCCTACAATGAGCAGTTCTTC

j_call: TRBJ2-1
v_call: TRBV5-1
cdr3_length: 14
clone_size: -
d_call: -
cdr3_aa: CASSPPESSNEQFF
cdr3_nt: TGCGCCAGCAGCCCCCCGGAGAGTAGTAATGAGCAGTTCTTC

j_call: TRBJ2-3
v_call: TRBV5-1
cdr3_length: 17
clone_size: few
d_call: TRBD2
cdr3_aa: CASSLVVAGAGTDTQYF
cdr3_nt: TGCGCCAGCAGCTTGGTAGTAGCGGGAGCCGGCACAGATACGCAGTATTTT

j_call: TRBJ2-2
v_call: TRBV9
cdr3_length: 15
clone_size: -
d_call: -
cdr3_aa: CASSTGDLVFGELFF
cdr3_nt: TGTGCCAGCAGCACTGGGGACTTGGTTTTCGGGGAGCTGTTTTTT

j_call: TRBJ2-7
v_call: TRBV18
cdr3_length: 15
clone_size: -
d_call: TRBD2
cdr3_aa: CASSQTSGESYEQYF
cdr3_nt: TGTGCCAGCTCACAGACTAGCGGGGAGTCCTACGAGCAGTACTTC

j_call: TRBJ1-5
v_call: TRBV5-1
cdr3_length: 14
clone_size: -
d_call: -
cdr3_aa: CASSLDGSNQPQHF
cdr3_nt: TGCGCCAGCAGCTTGGACGGTAGCAATCAGCCCCAGCATTTT

j_call: TRBJ1-3
v_call: TRBV7-6
cdr3_length: 16
clone_size: -
d_call: -
cdr3_aa: CASSLVGTSSGNTIYF
cdr3_nt: TGTGCCAGCAGCTTAGTCGGGACTAGCTCTGGAAACACCATATATTTT

j_call: TRBJ1-1
v_call: TRBV10-2
cdr3_length: 13
clone_size: -
d_call: TRBD1
cdr3_aa: CAHRQGANTEAFF
cdr3_nt: TGCGCCCACAGGCAGGGGGCGAACACTGAAGCTTTCTTT

j_call: TRBJ1-1
v_call: TRBV27
cdr3_length: 14
clone_size: -
d_call: -
cdr3_aa: CASSLSGYDTEAFF
cdr3_nt: TGTGCCAGCAGTTTATCCGGGTATGACACTGAAGCTTTCTTT

j_call: TRBJ1-2
v_call: TRBV6-1
cdr3_length: 13
clone_size: few
d_call: -
cdr3_aa: CASSDWGGYGYTF
cdr3_nt: TGTGCCAGCAGTGATTGGGGGGGGTATGGCTACACCTTC

j_call: TRBJ2-5
v_call: TRBV6-5
cdr3_length: 15
clone_size: -
d_call: TRBD2
cdr3_aa: CASSYGGSGWETQYF
cdr3_nt: TGTGCCAGCAGTTATGGCGGGAGCGGGTGGGAGACCCAGTACTTC

j_call: TRBJ2-1
v_call: TRBV4-1
cdr3_length: 13
clone_size: once
d_call: -
cdr3_aa: CASSHPLGNEQFF
cdr3_nt: TGCGCCAGCAGCCATCCTCTAGGAAATGAGCAGTTCTTC

j_call: TRBJ2-2
v_call: TRBV29-1
cdr3_length: 14
clone_size: few
d_call: -
cdr3_aa: CSVLTGEGTGELFF
cdr3_nt: TGCAGCGTGTTGACAGGGGAGGGCACCGGGGAGCTGTTTTTT

j_call: TRBJ2-1
v_call: TRBV11-2
cdr3_length: 11
clone_size: few
d_call: -
cdr3_aa: CASTTYNEQFF
cdr3_nt: TGTGCCAGCACCACATACAATGAGCAGTTCTTC

j_call: TRBJ2-5
v_call: TRBV4-1
cdr3_length: 16
clone_size: -
d_call: -
cdr3_aa: CASSHLTSDTGETQYF
cdr3_nt: TGCGCCAGCAGCCATCTCACCTCGGACACCGGAGAGACCCAGTACTTC

j_call: TRBJ1-1
v_call: TRBV5-4
cdr3_length: 13
clone_size: -
d_call: -
cdr3_aa: CASRGHLNTEAFF
cdr3_nt: TGTGCCAGCAGGGGACATTTGAACACTGAAGCTTTCTTT

j_call: TRBJ2-3
v_call: TRBV27
cdr3_length: 15
clone_size: few
d_call: TRBD2
cdr3_aa: CASSPGLAGTDTQYF
cdr3_nt: TGTGCCAGCAGCCCTGGACTAGCGGGCACAGATACGCAGTATTTT

j_call: TRBJ2-1
v_call: TRBV11-3
cdr3_length: 15
clone_size: -
d_call: TRBD1
cdr3_aa: CASSLGGTGSHEQFF
cdr3_nt: TGTGCCAGCAGCTTAGGCGGGACAGGGTCGCATGAGCAGTTCTTC

j_call: TRBJ2-1
v_call: TRBV4-3
cdr3_length: 15
clone_size: few
d_call: TRBD1
cdr3_aa: CASSQDQGVYNEQFF
cdr3_nt: TGCGCCAGCAGCCAAGATCAGGGGGTGTACAATGAGCAGTTCTTC

j_call: TRBJ2-7
v_call: TRBV2
cdr3_length: 13
clone_size: -
d_call: TRBD1
cdr3_aa: CASRGQGAGEQYF
cdr3_nt: TGTGCCAGCAGGGGACAGGGGGCTGGCGAGCAGTACTTC

j_call: TRBJ1-6
v_call: TRBV6-5
cdr3_length: 13
clone_size: -
d_call: TRBD1
cdr3_aa: CASRDRDNSPLHF
cdr3_nt: TGTGCCAGCAGGGACAGGGATAATTCACCCCTCCACTTT

j_call: TRBJ2-7
v_call: TRBV5-1
cdr3_length: 14
clone_size: -
d_call: -
cdr3_aa: CASSLYQGPYEQYF
cdr3_nt: TGCGCCAGCAGCTTGTATCAGGGTCCCTACGAGCAGTACTTC

j_call: TRBJ2-5
v_call: TRBV5-1
cdr3_length: 12
clone_size: few
d_call: -
cdr3_aa: CASSPGQETQYF
cdr3_nt: TGCGCCAGCAGCCCGGGACAAGAGACCCAGTACTTC